The clone carrying this TCR beta chain was seen only a few times. Antigen unknown. This record belongs to a study of T-cell memory formation after mild COVID-19. The study, taken as a whole, reports: Balance between CD4 and CD8 was seen in clones contracting day 15 to 85, and a CD4+ lean was seen in later expanders. Contracting clones localized mainly to CM and EM when CD4+ and mainly to EMRA when CD8+. Pre-infection memory held some responding clones, suggesting pre-existing cross-reactive T cells responded.

Constant-segment primers served in 5'RACE that generated TCR alpha and TCR beta cDNA libraries bearing sample barcodes and UMIs. Via MiXCR, TCRdb re-called the 5' RACE reads, giving one row per CDR3 protein. Altogether more than 300,000 distinct CDR3 sequences are present, 13% to 15% being singletons, with the ten largest covering about 21%. V shed 8 bases and J 6 bases; nucleotides not matched to a gene: 8. The CDR3 loop spans 14 amino acids. Germline V gives CDR1 MNHEY, CDR2 SMNVEV (reference sequence). The clonotype was recovered from a man between 18 and 35 years old who had mild COVID-19 (a few samples of this study predate the infection). Cell type and time point are not known. The sequencing input was PBMCs or a T cell subset sorted from them (not recorded which). The chain carries TRBV27 and TRBJ1-5, with 9 bases that match TRBD1. The CDR3 sequence: CASGFGQGRQPQHF. The CDR3 DNA reads TGTGCCAGCGGATTCGGACAGGGGCGTCAGCCCCAGCATTTT.